The sequence of this TCR beta chain was determined in a study of cytotoxic CD8 clonotypes in ibrutinib-treated CLL. Sequencing was performed with immunoSEQ multiplex PCR; in TCRdb, only in-frame clones are kept and a portion is missing. The data show under 150,000 clones, around 84% seen once. The study's findings and limits: Baseline clonality, higher than in age-matched healthy donors, tracked circulating CD8+ T-cell counts. Clonality increased with ibrutinib response but returned toward baseline at progression.

This CDR3 contains 12 residues. With 5 bases removed from V and 2 bases from J, the gap between germline ends came to 5 bases. The germline gives CDR1 MNHEY, CDR2 SVGAGI. To note about this clone: Its antigen remains unidentified.

This sequence joins TRBV6-5 and TRBJ2-3; D is ambiguous. The specimen comprised PBMCs, sampled after 36 months of ibrutinib treatment. This receptor was identified in a human donor with chronic lymphocytic leukemia. CDR3 sequence: CASSLPTDTQYF. DNA of the CDR3: TGTGCCAGCAGTCTACCCACAGATACGCAGTATTTT.